One sample yielded the 28 T cell receptor beta chains listed below, sequenced in a study of cytomegalovirus exposure and HLA in healthy donors. Vbeta (60) and Jbeta (13) primers were used in the PCR. Assay: immunoSEQ multiplex PCR; the TCRdb copy retains only in-frame clones and omits some. The profile shows around 90,000 clones, around three quarters of them singletons. Sequencing was performed on PBMCs. All receptors derive from a young man in good health and CMV-seronegative.

The V and J genes are TRBV14 and TRBJ1-4, with D possibly matching TRBD1 (5 bases). Germline lookup yields CDR1 SGHDN and CDR2 FVKESK. This CDR3 contains 16 residues. Trimming removed 4 bases from V and 7 bases from J, with 19 bases in between. In DNA, the CDR3 is TGTGCCAGCAGCCCGTCTCAACTGGGGGGAACTGAAAAACTGTTTTTT. Protein product: CASSPSQLGGTEKLFF.

The chain combines TRBV7-3 with TRBJ2-1; 9 nucleotides align to TRBD2. Unmatched junction bases numbered 5, after V lost 0 bases and J lost 5 bases. This CDR3 comprises 16 residues. CDR1 is SGHTA, CDR2 FQGTGA, per germline. CDR3 DNA sequence: TGTGCCAGCAGCTTAACGGGGACTAGCAGTCACAATGAGCAGTTCTTC. Protein product: CASSLTGTSSHNEQFF.

The gene calls are TRBV7-9 and TRBJ2-1, with a tentative D call TRBD2 (5 bases). Germline assignment: CDR1 SEHNR and CDR2 FQNEAQ (reference sequence). CDR3 size: 14 residues. With 7 bases removed from V and 0 bases from J, the gap between germline ends came to 10 bases. The chain's CDR3 is CASTKTTSYNEQFF. CDR3 nucleotides: TGTGCCAGCACCAAGACTACCTCCTACAATGAGCAGTTCTTC.

This chain links TRBV27 with TRBJ2-1, with D maybe TRBD1 (6 bases). The length of the CDR3 is 14 residues. CDR1 MNHEY and CDR2 SMNVEV come from the germline V gene (reference sequence). Trimming cost V 2 bases and J 6 bases, with 11 bases left between them. CDR3 protein: CASSLTGPANEQFF. The CDR3 region has the DNA TGTGCCAGCAGTTTAACAGGGCCGGCCAATGAGCAGTTCTTC.

V usage is TRBV5-1 and J usage is TRBJ2-3; the D gene is possibly TRBD2 (6 bases). This CDR3 is built from 14 residues. V was clipped by 5 bases and J by 2 bases, with 12 bases between them. CDR1 is SGHRS, CDR2 YFSETQ, per germline. The CDR3 region has the DNA TGCGCCAGCAGGTTAGCGGTGTACACAGATACGCAGTATTTT. Its translation is CASRLAVYTDTQYF.

The chain links TRBV27 to TRBJ2-1; TRBD1 aligns across 8 bases. With 3 bases clipped from V and 9 bases from J, the junction kept 13 bases outside the gene matches. CDR1 is MNHEY, CDR2 SMNVEV, per germline (reference sequence). The CDR3 runs 16 residues. CDR3 amino acids: CASSFRATDRVSEQFF. Here the CDR3 DNA reads TGTGCCAGCAGTTTTAGAGCTACGGACAGGGTGAGTGAGCAGTTCTTC.

This clone was detected only once. This chain joins TRBV7-3 and TRBJ1-5, with a possible D match to TRBD1 (5 bases). The CDR3 runs to 15 residues. CDR1 SGHTA and CDR2 FQGTGA come from the germline V gene. Trimming pared 2 bases from V and 4 bases from J, leaving 12 bases between. The CDR3 reads CASSLETGPNQPQHF. Written as DNA, the CDR3 is TGTGCCAGCAGCTTAGAAACAGGCCCTAATCAGCCCCAGCATTTT. Using reference TRBV7-3 and TRBJ1-5 for the parts outside the CDR3, the full variable domain is GAGVSQTPSNKVTEKGKYVELRCDPISGHTALYWYRQSLGQGPEFLIYFQGTGAADDSGLPNDRFFAVRPEGSVSTLKIQRTERGDSAVYLCASSLETGPNQPQHFGDGTRLSIL.

In nucleotides, the CDR3 is TGTGCCAGCAGCTTGGGACAGGGAGGCGCTTTCTTT. Encoded protein: CASSLGQGGAFF. The chain links TRBV7-9 to TRBJ1-1; 9 bases are a match to TRBD1. Germline V gene lookup returns CDR1 SEHNR and CDR2 FQNEAQ (reference sequence). The trim removed 3 bases at V and 11 bases at J, leaving 4 bases unmatched. This CDR3 has 12 residues.

The chain carries TRBV5-4 and TRBJ2-7; 9 bases line up with TRBD1. The germline CDR1 and CDR2 sequences are SGHNT and YYREEE (reference sequence). The CDR3 is 14 residues long. With V trimmed by 4 bases and J by 4 bases, 6 bases remained unmatched. CDR3 residues: CASSPGQGYYEQYV. The DNA for the CDR3 is TGTGCCAGCAGCCCGGGACAGGGCTATTACGAGCAGTACGTC.

This clone was seen a single time. The chain employs TRBV5-8 and TRBJ2-3, with 8 bases matching TRBD1. The germline CDR1 and CDR2 sequences are SGHTS and YDEGEE. Trimming cost V 5 bases and J 1 base; bases outside gene matches: 9. This CDR3 has 16 amino acids. The CDR3 loop reads CASRKMGQDGTDTQYF. The DNA of the CDR3 is TGTGCCAGCAGGAAAATGGGACAGGACGGCACAGATACGCAGTATTTT.

The chain couples TRBV4-2 to TRBJ1-1; weak D call: TRBD1 (5 bases). CDR1 and CDR2 (germline): LGHNA, YNFKEQ. Trimming pared 1 base from V and 3 bases from J, leaving 12 bases between. CDR3 length: 15 amino acids. The CDR3 nucleotides read TGTGCCAGCAGCCAAGCGTCTCGGGGGGACACTGAAGCTTTCTTT. It yields the protein CASSQASRGDTEAFF.

The genes are TRBV19 and TRBJ1-5, with TRBD1 matching 11 bases. The CDR3 sequence is 17 residues long. The germline CDR1 and CDR2 sequences are LNHDA and SQIVND (reference sequence). V gave up 3 bases and J gave up 5 bases; unmatched junction bases: 9. The CDR3 spells CASSMRIPGQGDQPQHF. CDR3 in DNA: TGTGCCAGTAGTATGCGAATACCGGGACAGGGGGATCAGCCCCAGCATTTT.

The genes are TRBV11-2 and TRBJ2-7; D is ambiguous. The germline V and J ends were trimmed by 5 bases and 1 base, with 9 bases remaining between them. Germline V gene lookup returns CDR1 SGHAT and CDR2 FQNNGV. The CDR3 loop spans 13 amino acids. The CDR3 spells CASSQIISYEQYF. The CDR3, as DNA: TGTGCCAGCAGCCAGATAATTTCCTACGAGCAGTACTTC. The full variable domain, its missing parts supplied by reference TRBV11-2 and TRBJ2-7, is EAGVAQSPRYKIIEKRQSVAFWCNPISGHATLYWYQQILGQGPKLLIQFQNNGVVDDSQLPKDRFSAERLKGVDSTLKIQPAKLEDSAVYLCASSQIISYEQYFGPGTRLTVT.

This clone was found once. CDR3 amino acids: CASSEGWSSFHTEAFF. The CDR3 DNA reads as TGTGCCAGCAGTGAAGGATGGTCTAGCTTTCACACTGAAGCTTTCTTT. V is TRBV6-1 and J is TRBJ1-1; D gene ambiguous. Germline V CDR1 and CDR2: MNHNS, SASEGT. Between the trimmed V and J ends, which lost 1 base and 3 bases, there was a span of 15 bases. The CDR3 runs to 16 residues.

This chain uses TRBV5-5 with TRBJ1-1; 7 bases line up with TRBD1. Germline V gene lookup returns CDR1 SGHKS and CDR2 YYEKEE (reference sequence). The CDR3 has 17 amino acids. The J segment lost 0 bases and the V segment lost 4 bases, leaving 12 bases of the junction unmatched. The CDR3 coding sequence is TGTGCCAGCAGCCAGGGACAGAGGGACCCAATGAACACTGAAGCTTTCTTT. Amino acid sequence: CASSQGQRDPMNTEAFF.

The chain couples TRBV27 to TRBJ2-5, with D possibly being TRBD2 (5 bases). The V end lost 1 base, the J end lost 5 bases, and 11 bases lay between the germline ends. The CDR3 runs 14 residues. Germline V gene sequence: CDR1 MNHEY, CDR2 SMNVEV (reference sequence). CDR3 loop: CASSLYLGGETQYF. The CDR3 DNA sequence: TGTGCCAGCAGTTTATATCTTGGCGGGGAGACCCAGTACTTC.

The chain employs TRBV5-1 and TRBJ2-1; 7 bases align to TRBD1. V lost 4 bases, J lost 2 bases, and 6 bases stayed unmatched. Looked up from germline, CDR1 is SGHRS and CDR2 is YFSETQ. The CDR3 contains 15 residues. The CDR3 loop is CASSRRQGTYNEQFF. The CDR3 nucleotides read TGCGCCAGCAGCCGAAGACAGGGCACCTACAATGAGCAGTTCTTC.

This chain connects TRBV7-9 to TRBJ1-1; D unclear. The V end was cut by 1 base, the J end by 7 bases, with 10 bases between. CDR3 size: 13 residues. The germline V gene encodes CDR1 SEHNR and CDR2 FQNEAQ (reference sequence). The CDR3 nucleotides are TGTGCCAGCAGCTTAGTCGCGGGAATTGAAGCTTTCTTT. Its translation is CASSLVAGIEAFF.

With regard to this clone: The junction differs from germline at one of its ends, possibly a read error. The rearrangement joins TRBV2 to TRBJ2-7; 7 positions match TRBD1. The CDR3 is 14 residues long. Germline values: CDR1 SNHLY, CDR2 FYNNEI. CDR3 in DNA: TGTGCCAGCAGAGAAGACAGGGCGAACTACGAGCAGTGCTTC. This gives the protein CASREDRANYEQCF.

J is TRBJ2-2 and V is TRBV7-2; possibly TRBD2 for D (6 bases). The CDR3 is made up of 17 amino acids. The ends were cut back, 4 bases at V and 6 bases at J, with 21 bases in the middle. CDR1 SGHTA and CDR2 FQGNSA come from the germline V gene. In nucleotides, the CDR3 is TGTGCCAGCAGCTCTAGCGCCCGGGACCTCACGGCCGGGGAGCTGTTTTTT. Its protein is CASSSSARDLTAGELFF. Full variable domain (remainder filled in from reference TRBV7-2 and TRBJ2-2): GAGVSQSPSNKVTEKGKDVELRCDPISGHTALYWYRQSLGQGLEFLIYFQGNSAPDKSGLPSDRFSAERTGGSVSTLTIQRTQQEDSAVYLCASSSSARDLTAGELFFGEGSRLTVL.

The rearrangement joins TRBV4-3 to TRBJ1-2, with D uncertain. The CDR3 spans 13 residues. Trimming cost V 1 base and J 5 bases, with 8 bases left between them. Germline CDR1 and CDR2: LGHNA and YSLEER. CDR3 in DNA: TGCGCCAGCAGCCAAGGCAGGTCGTATGGCTACACCTTC. It codes for CASSQGRSYGYTF.

With regard to this clone: The junction departs from germline at one end; a sequencing error may be responsible. The chain employs TRBV7-9 and TRBJ2-3; the match to TRBD1 covers 7 bases. The CDR3 runs to 16 residues. Germline V gene data show CDR1 as SEHNR and CDR2 as FQNEAQ (reference sequence). CDR3 DNA: TGTTCCAGCAGCTCGGGGACAGAAGTTCTCACAGATACGCAGTATTTT. Its translation: CSSSSGTEVLTDTQYF.

This rearrangement joins TRBV6-5 to TRBJ1-2; D unclear. This CDR3 comprises 15 residues. Trimming took 7 bases from V and 6 from J, leaving 21 bases between them. The germline V gene has CDR1 MNHEY and CDR2 SVGAGI. CDR3 residues: CASIDPRVPHNGYTF. The CDR3 DNA follows: TGTGCCAGCATAGACCCTCGGGTCCCTCATAATGGCTACACCTTC.

The V call is TRBV6-4, the J call TRBJ2-1, with 11 positions matching TRBD2. The junction had 2 bases not matched to a gene; V was cut back by 2 bases and J by 5 bases. Germline loops: CDR1 MRHNA, CDR2 SNTAGT. The CDR3 extends over 15 amino acids. The CDR3 DNA reads as TGTGCCAGCAGTGACAAGGGACTAGCGGACAATGAGCAGTTCTTC. Its translation: CASSDKGLADNEQFF.

This clone turned up a few times. The V call is TRBV6-5, the J call TRBJ2-7; perhaps TRBD2 as D (6 bases). The CDR3 is made up of 12 amino acids. Looked up from germline, CDR1 is MNHEY and CDR2 is SVGAGI. V was clipped by 4 bases and J by 4 bases, with 8 bases between them. Here the CDR3 reads CASSLGGYEQYF. The CDR3 DNA reads TGTGCCAGCAGTTTGGGGGGTTACGAGCAGTACTTC.

The chain employs TRBV7-9 and TRBJ1-1; 7 bases map to TRBD1. Trimming cost V 5 bases and J 3 bases; bases outside gene matches: 3. There are 13 residues in the CDR3. Germline CDR1 reads SEHNR; CDR2 reads FQNEAQ (reference sequence). The CDR3, as DNA: TGTGCCAGCAGCCTCGGGACAGACACTGAAGCTTTCTTT. Translated, it gives CASSLGTDTEAFF.

The rearrangement joins TRBV2 to TRBJ1-5, with 7 bases lining up with TRBD1. The CDR3 loop spans 16 amino acids. With V trimmed by 3 bases and J by 1 base, 6 bases remained unmatched. The germline CDR1 and CDR2 sequences are SNHLY and FYNNEI. For the CDR3, the DNA is TGTGCCAGCAGTGATCAGAACAGGGGCAGCAATCAGCCCCAGCATTTT. Encoded protein: CASSDQNRGSNQPQHF.

V and J are TRBV5-8 and TRBJ1-5; D unresolved. This CDR3 contains 12 residues. Germline CDR1 reads SGHTS; CDR2 reads YDEGEE. Trimming shortened V by 1 base and J by 9 bases, and 8 bases separated the two germline ends. This CDR3 is CASSLSRAPQHF. The CDR3 DNA reads as TGTGCCAGCAGCTTGTCGCGGGCGCCCCAGCATTTT.